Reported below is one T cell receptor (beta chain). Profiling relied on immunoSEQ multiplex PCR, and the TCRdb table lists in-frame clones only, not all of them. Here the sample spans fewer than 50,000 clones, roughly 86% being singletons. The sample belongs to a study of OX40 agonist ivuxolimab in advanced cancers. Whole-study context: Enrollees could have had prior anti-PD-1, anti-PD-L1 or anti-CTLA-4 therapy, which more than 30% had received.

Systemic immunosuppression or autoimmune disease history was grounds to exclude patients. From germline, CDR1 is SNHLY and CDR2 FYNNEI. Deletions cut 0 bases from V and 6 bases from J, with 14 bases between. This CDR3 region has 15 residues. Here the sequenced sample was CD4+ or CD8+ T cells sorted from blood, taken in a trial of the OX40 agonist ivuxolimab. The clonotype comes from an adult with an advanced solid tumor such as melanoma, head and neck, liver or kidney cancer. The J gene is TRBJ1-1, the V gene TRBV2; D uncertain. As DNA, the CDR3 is TGTGCCAGCAGTGAAGCGCCTCCTCCTCTAGCTGAAGCTTTCTTT. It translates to CASSEAPPPLAEAFF.